The entry below describes one T cell receptor (beta chain). Trimming at V came to 4 bases and at J to 9 bases, leaving 14 bases not matched to a gene. Germline V gene sequence: CDR1 LGHDT, CDR2 YNNKEL (reference sequence). The CDR3 spans 16 residues. This entry belongs to a study of blood T cell repertoires in COVID-19. Data came from immunoSEQ multiplex PCR; TCRdb stores just in-frame clones and leaves some out. The sample lists 130,000 to 150,000 clones, 70% to 90% occurring once. This sequence was found in a man aged 55 to 70 with active or convalescent COVID-19. V is TRBV3-1 (or the pseudogene TRBV3-2) and J is TRBJ2-1, with 8 bases that match TRBD2. The specimen was peripheral blood. The CDR3 reads CASSPIGLAGGGEQFF. CDR3 nucleotides: TGTGCCAGCAGCCCCATCGGACTAGCAGGAGGGGGTGAGCAGTTCTTC.